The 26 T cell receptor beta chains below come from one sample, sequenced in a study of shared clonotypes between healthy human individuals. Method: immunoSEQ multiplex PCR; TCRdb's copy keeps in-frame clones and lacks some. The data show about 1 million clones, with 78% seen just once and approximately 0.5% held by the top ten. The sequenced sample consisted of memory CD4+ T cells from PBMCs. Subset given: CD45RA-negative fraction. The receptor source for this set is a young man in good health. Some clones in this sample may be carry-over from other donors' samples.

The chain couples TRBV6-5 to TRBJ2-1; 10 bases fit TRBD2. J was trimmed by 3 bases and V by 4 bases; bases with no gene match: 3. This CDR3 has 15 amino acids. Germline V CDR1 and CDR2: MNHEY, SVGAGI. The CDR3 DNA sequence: TGTGCCAGCAGTTCCCGACTAGCGGGCTACAATGAGCAGTTCTTC. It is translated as CASSSRLAGYNEQFF.

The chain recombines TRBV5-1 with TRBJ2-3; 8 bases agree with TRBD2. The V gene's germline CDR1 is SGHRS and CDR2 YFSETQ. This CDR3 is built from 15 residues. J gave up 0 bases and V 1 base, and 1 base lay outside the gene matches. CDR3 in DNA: TGCGCCAGCAGCTTGCAGCGGGAGAGCACAGATACGCAGTATTTT. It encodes CASSLQRESTDTQYF.

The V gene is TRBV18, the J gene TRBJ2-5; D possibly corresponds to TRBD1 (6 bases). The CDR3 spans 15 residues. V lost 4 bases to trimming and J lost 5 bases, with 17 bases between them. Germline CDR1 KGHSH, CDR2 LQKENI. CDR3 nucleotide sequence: TGTGCCAGCTCACGAATACAGGGTCCCCGGGAGACCCAGTACTTC. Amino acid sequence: CASSRIQGPRETQYF. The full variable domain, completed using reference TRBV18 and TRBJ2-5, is NAGVMQNPRHLVRRRGQEARLRCSPMKGHSHVYWYRQLPEEGLKFMVYLQKENIIDESGMPKERFSAEFPKEGPSILRIQQVVRGDSAAYFCASSRIQGPRETQYFGPGTRLLVL.

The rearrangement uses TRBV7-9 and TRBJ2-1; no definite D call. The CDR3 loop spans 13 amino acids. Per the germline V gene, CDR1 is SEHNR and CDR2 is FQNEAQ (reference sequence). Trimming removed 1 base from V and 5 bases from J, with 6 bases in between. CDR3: CASSLDWNNEQFF. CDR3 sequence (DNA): TGTGCCAGCAGCTTAGATTGGAACAATGAGCAGTTCTTC. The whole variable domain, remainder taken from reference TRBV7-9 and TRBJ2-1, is DTGVSQNPRHKITKRGQNVTFRCDPISEHNRLYWYRQTLGQGPEFLTYFQNEAQLEKSRLLSDRFSAERPKGSFSTLEIQRTEQGDSAMYLCASSLDWNNEQFFGPGTRLTVL.

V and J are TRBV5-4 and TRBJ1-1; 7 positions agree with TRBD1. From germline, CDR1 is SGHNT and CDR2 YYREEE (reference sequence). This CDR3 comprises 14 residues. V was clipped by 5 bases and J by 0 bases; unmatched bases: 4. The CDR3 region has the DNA TGTGCCAGCAGACCCGGACAGGTGAACACTGAAGCTTTCTTT. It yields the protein CASRPGQVNTEAFF.

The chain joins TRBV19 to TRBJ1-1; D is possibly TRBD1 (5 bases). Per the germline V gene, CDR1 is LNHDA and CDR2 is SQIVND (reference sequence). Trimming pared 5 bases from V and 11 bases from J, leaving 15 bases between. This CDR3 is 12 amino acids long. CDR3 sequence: CASSRDGGRAFF. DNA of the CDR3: TGTGCCAGTAGTCGGGACGGCGGTCGGGCTTTCTTT.

The CDR3 loop reads CASSLTGTGLYGYTF. In DNA form, the CDR3 reads TGTGCCAGCAGTCTCACCGGGACAGGGCTCTATGGCTACACCTTC. The genes are TRBV27 and TRBJ1-2; 9 nucleotides align to TRBD1. Germline CDR1 and CDR2: MNHEY and SMNVEV (reference sequence). This CDR3 is 15 amino acids long. The V and J ends lost 5 bases and 4 bases, in that order; junction bases with no gene match: 8.

CDR3 nucleotides: TGCGCCAGCAGCATCGACAGGGTTTCGAACACTGAAGCTTTCTTT. Translated, it gives CASSIDRVSNTEAFF. This chain joins TRBV5-1 and TRBJ1-1, with 7 positions matching TRBD1. Per germline, CDR1 SGHRS and CDR2 YFSETQ. The trim removed 4 bases at V and 1 base at J, leaving 7 bases unmatched. The CDR3 runs to 15 residues.

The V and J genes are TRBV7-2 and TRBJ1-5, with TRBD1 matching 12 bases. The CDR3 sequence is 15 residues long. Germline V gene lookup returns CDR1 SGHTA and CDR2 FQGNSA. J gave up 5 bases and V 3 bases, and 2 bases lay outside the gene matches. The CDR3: CASSLGQGADQPQHF. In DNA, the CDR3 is TGTGCCAGCAGCTTGGGACAGGGGGCGGATCAGCCCCAGCATTTT.

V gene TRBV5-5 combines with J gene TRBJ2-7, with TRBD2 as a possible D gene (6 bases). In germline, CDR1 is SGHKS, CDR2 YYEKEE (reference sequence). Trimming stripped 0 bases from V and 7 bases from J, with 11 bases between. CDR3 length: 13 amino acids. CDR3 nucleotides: TGTGCCAGCAGCTTGGGGAGGGCCGGGGAGCAGTACTTC. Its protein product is CASSLGRAGEQYF.

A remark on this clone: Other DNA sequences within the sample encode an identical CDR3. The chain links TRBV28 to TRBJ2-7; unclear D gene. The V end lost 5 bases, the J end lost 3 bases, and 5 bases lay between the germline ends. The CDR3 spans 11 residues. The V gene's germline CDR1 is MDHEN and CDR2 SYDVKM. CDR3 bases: TGTGCCAGCAGTCTCGTCTACGAGCAGTACTTC. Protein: CASSLVYEQYF.

The CDR3 DNA is TGTGCCAGCAGTTCCCCGGGACAGGCTATATTAGTCTATGGCTACACCTTC. Translated, it gives CASSSPGQAILVYGYTF. This sequence joins TRBV28 and TRBJ1-2; 8 bases fit TRBD1. The germline gives CDR1 MDHEN, CDR2 SYDVKM. J was trimmed by 4 bases and V by 4 bases; bases with no gene match: 14. This CDR3 comprises 17 residues.

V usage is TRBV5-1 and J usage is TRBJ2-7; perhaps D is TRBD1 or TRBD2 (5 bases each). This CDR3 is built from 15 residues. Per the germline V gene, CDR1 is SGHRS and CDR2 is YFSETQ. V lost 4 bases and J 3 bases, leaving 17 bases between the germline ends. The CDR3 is CASSPRGDGGYEQYF. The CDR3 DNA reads TGCGCCAGCAGCCCGCGTGGGGATGGGGGCTACGAGCAGTACTTC.

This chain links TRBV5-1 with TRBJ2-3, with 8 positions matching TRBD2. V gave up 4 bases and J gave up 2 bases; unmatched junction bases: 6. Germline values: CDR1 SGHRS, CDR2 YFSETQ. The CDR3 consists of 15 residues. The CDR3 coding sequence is TGCGCCAGCAGCCCCGTAGCGGGATCCACAGATACGCAGTATTTT. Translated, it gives CASSPVAGSTDTQYF.

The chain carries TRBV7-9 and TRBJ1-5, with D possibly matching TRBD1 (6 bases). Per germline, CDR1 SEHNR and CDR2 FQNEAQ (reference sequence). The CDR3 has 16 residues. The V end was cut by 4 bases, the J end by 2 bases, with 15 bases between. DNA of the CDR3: TGTGCCAGCAGCTCCGGACAGCCTCGAGGCAATCAGCCCCAGCATTTT. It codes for CASSSGQPRGNQPQHF.

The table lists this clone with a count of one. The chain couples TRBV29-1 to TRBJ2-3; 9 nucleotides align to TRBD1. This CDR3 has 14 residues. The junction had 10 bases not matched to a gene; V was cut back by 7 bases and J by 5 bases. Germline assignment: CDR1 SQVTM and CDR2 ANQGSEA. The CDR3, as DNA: TGCAGCGCTCAACCGGGACAGGGTCAAGATACGCAGTATTTT. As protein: CSAQPGQGQDTQYF.

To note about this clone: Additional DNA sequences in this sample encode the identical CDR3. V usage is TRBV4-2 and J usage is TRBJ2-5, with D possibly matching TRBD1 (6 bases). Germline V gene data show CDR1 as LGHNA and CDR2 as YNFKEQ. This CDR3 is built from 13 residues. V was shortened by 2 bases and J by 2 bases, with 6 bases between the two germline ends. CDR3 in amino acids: CASSQQGQETQYF. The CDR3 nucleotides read TGTGCCAGCAGCCAACAGGGGCAAGAGACCCAGTACTTC.

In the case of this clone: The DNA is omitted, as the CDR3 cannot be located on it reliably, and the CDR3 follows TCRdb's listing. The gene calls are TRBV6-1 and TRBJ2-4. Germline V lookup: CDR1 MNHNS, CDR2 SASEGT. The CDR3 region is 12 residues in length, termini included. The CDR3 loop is CASSVGPGIQYF.

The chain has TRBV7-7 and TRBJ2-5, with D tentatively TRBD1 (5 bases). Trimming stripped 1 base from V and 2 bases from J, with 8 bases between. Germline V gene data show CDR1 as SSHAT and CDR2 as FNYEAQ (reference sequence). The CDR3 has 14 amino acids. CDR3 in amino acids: CASSLGPGQETQYF. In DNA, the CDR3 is TGTGCCAGCAGCTTAGGACCAGGGCAAGAGACCCAGTACTTC.

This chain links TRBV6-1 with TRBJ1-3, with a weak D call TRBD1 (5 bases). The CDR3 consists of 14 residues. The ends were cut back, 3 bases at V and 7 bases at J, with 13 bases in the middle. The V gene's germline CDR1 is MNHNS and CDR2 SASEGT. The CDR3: CASSDRARENTIYF. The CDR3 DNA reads TGTGCCAGCAGTGACAGGGCTAGGGAGAACACCATATATTTT.

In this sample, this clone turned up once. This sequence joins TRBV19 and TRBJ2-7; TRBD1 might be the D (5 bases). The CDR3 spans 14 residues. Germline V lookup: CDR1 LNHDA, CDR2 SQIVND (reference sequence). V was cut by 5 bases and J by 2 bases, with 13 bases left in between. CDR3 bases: TGTGCCAGTAGTTCGGTGGGGCGAACCTACGAGCAGTACTTC. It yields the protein CASSSVGRTYEQYF.

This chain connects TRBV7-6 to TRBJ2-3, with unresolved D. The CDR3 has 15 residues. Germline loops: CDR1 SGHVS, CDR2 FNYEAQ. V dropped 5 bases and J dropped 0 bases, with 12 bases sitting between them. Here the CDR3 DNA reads TGTGCCAGCAGCCGCCTCGGCGGTAGCACAGATACGCAGTATTTT. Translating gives CASSRLGGSTDTQYF.

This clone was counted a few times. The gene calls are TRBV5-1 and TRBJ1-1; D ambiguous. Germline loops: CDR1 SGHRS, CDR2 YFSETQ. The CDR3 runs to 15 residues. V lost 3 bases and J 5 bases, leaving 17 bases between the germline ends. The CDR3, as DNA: TGCGCCAGCAGCTCCCTTGCGGGGAAGGGTACTGAAGCTTTCTTT. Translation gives CASSSLAGKGTEAFF. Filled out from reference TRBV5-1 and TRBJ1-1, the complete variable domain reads KAGVTQTPRYLIKTRGQQVTLSCSPISGHRSVSWYQQTPGQGLQFLFEYFSETQRNKGNFPGRFSGRQFSNSRSEMNVSTLELGDSALYLCASSSLAGKGTEAFFGQGTRLTVV.

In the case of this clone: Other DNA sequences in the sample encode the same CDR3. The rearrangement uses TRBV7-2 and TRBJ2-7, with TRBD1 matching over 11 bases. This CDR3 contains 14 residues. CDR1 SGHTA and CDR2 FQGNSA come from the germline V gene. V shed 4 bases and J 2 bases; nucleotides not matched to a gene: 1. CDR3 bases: TGTGCCAGCAGCTGGGGACAGGGGGCCTACGAGCAGTACTTC. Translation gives CASSWGQGAYEQYF.

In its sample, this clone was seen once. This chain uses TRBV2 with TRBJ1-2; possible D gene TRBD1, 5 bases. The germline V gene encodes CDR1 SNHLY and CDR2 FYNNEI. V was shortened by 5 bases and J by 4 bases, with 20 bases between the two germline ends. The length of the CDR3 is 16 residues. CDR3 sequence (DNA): TGTGCCAGCAGTCGGGGGAGGGACCCTTGGGGCTATGGCTACACCTTC. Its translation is CASSRGRDPWGYGYTF.

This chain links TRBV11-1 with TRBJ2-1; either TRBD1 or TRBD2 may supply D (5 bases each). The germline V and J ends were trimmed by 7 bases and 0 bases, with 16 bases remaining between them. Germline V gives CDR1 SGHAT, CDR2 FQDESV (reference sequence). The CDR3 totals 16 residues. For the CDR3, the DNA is TGTGCCAGCACCTCCATCAGGGCGGGCTCCTACAATGAGCAGTTCTTC. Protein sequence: CASTSIRAGSYNEQFF.